These 15 T cell receptor beta chains were sequenced from one sample in a study of vaccination and CD4 T cells after COVID-19 (dated by TCRdb to the early 2020s). The label giving this sample's treatment or condition can be read as: approximately 11-day PBMC culture with coronavirus spike peptide pools or control peptides (ViraFEST assay). These receptors have no identified antigens. Libraries came from PCR. The sequencer listed for this sample is Illumina iSeq 100. DNA from cultured CD4+ T cells underwent TCR sequencing with the Oncomine TCR Beta short-read assay at the Johns Hopkins FTIC core. TCRdb handled the public reads itself, with Q25 trimming in fastp and clone calling in MiXCR, and kept productive beta chains. Rows with a matching CDR3 protein are joined into one entry that keeps the most common DNA and genes. Counted in this sample were roughly 13,000 distinct CDR3 sequences; approximately 33% of them appeared once. Clones ranked in the top ten supply 10% of the sample.

This sample comprised CD4+ T cells from blood, cultured in vitro, obtained after SARS-CoV-2 vaccination. These receptors originate from a human donor who had recovered from COVID-19.

V gene TRBV7-9 combines with J gene TRBJ2-7, with 8 bases matching TRBD2. CDR1 is SEHNR, CDR2 FQNEAQ, per germline (reference sequence). J was trimmed by 4 bases and V by 3 bases; bases with no gene match: 2. This CDR3 is 13 amino acids long. DNA of the CDR3: TGTGCCAGCAGCTTCGGCGGGAGGTACGAGCAGTACTTC. This sequence encodes CASSFGGRYEQYF.

This clonotype was picked up a small number of times. This sequence joins TRBV7-3 and TRBJ2-1; tentative D call: TRBD2 (6 bases). V was cut by 5 bases and J by 2 bases, with 13 bases left in between. The CDR3 is made up of 15 amino acids. The germline gives CDR1 SGHTA, CDR2 FQGTGA. The CDR3 DNA follows: TGTGCCAGCAGCCTGACTAGAACCACCTACAATGAGCAGTTCTTC. Translating gives CASSLTRTTYNEQFF. Based on the CDR3 plus reference TRBV7-3 and TRBJ2-1, the full variable domain is GAGVSQTPSNKVTEKGKYVELRCDPISGHTALYWYRQSLGQGPEFLIYFQGTGAADDSGLPNDRFFAVRPEGSVSTLKIQRTERGDSAVYLCASSLTRTTYNEQFFGPGTRLTVL.

V usage is TRBV15 and J usage is TRBJ2-1; TRBD2 aligns across 13 bases. The CDR3 extends over 17 amino acids. Germline trimming cut 4 bases from V and 1 base from J; bases unmatched to any gene: 4. Germline lookup yields CDR1 LNHNV and CDR2 YYDKDF (reference sequence). In nucleotides, the CDR3 is TGTGCCACCAGCACCAGACTAGCGGGAGGTTCCTACAATGAGCAGTTCTTC. Its translation is CATSTRLAGGSYNEQFF.

This clonotype was detected a few times. The chain is built from TRBV7-9 and TRBJ2-1; 13 nucleotides line up with TRBD2. The V gene end was trimmed by 5 bases and the J gene end by 0 bases; junction bases not matched to a gene: 4. The CDR3 runs 17 residues. Germline V gene lookup returns CDR1 SEHNR and CDR2 FQNEAQ (reference sequence). Written as DNA, the CDR3 is TGTGCCAGCAGCGCCCGACTAGCGGGAGGCTCCTACAATGAGCAGTTCTTC. Translation: CASSARLAGGSYNEQFF.

This clonotype was observed a handful of times. This rearrangement joins TRBV7-9 to TRBJ1-1, with D maybe TRBD1 (5 bases). This CDR3 has 14 amino acids. Germline CDR1 is SEHNR and CDR2 is FQNEAQ (reference sequence). With 2 bases removed from V and 3 bases from J, the gap between germline ends came to 10 bases. The chain's CDR3 is CASSLLRGDTEAFF. Here the CDR3 DNA reads TGTGCCAGCAGCTTACTCCGGGGGGACACTGAAGCTTTCTTT.

The V and J genes are TRBV5-1 and TRBJ1-5; possibly TRBD1 for D (5 bases). This CDR3 region has 14 residues. V was clipped by 4 bases and J by 7 bases, with 15 bases between them. Germline V CDR1 and CDR2: SGHRS, YFSETQ. CDR3 in amino acids: CASSREGIGQPQHF. As DNA, the CDR3 is TGCGCCAGCAGCCGGGAGGGGATTGGGCAGCCCCAGCATTTT. The entire variable domain, with the rest obtained from reference TRBV5-1 and TRBJ1-5, is as follows: KAGVTQTPRYLIKTRGQQVTLSCSPISGHRSVSWYQQTPGQGLQFLFEYFSETQRNKGNFPGRFSGRQFSNSRSEMNVSTLELGDSALYLCASSREGIGQPQHFGDGTRLSIL.

V gene TRBV7-9 combines with J gene TRBJ1-3; D gene uncertain. V was clipped by 8 bases and J by 0 bases, with 11 bases between them. The germline CDR1 and CDR2 sequences are SEHNR and FQNEAQ (reference sequence). The length of the CDR3 is 14 residues. The CDR3 protein is CASAGRYSGNTIYF. CDR3 nucleotides: TGTGCCAGCGCGGGCAGGTACTCTGGAAACACCATATATTTT.

Turning to this clonotype: Given the absence of the conserved phenylalanine or tryptophan at the CDR3 end, a read error is likely. The chain uses TRBV10-3 and TRBJ1-2; possibly TRBD1 for D (6 bases). The CDR3 is made up of 14 amino acids. Trimming cost V 4 bases and J 7 bases, with 16 bases left between them. Germline-derived CDR1 and CDR2 are ENHRY and SYGVKD. CDR3 DNA sequence: TGTGCCATCAGTGGGTCTCCGGGGGGGGCTGGCTACACCCTC. Residues: CAISGSPGGAGYTL.

This clonotype was counted a few times. The gene calls are TRBV10-1 and TRBJ2-2; TRBD2 agrees at 12 bases. CDR3 length equals 19 residues. J was trimmed by 2 bases and V by 4 bases; bases with no gene match: 11. CDR1 is WNHNN, CDR2 SYGVQD, per germline (reference sequence). DNA for the CDR3: TGCGCCAGCAGTGGCCCTCGGACTAGCGGGGACCTCAACACCGGGGAGCTGTTTTTT. Its translation: CASSGPRTSGDLNTGELFF.

The rearrangement links TRBV6-1 to TRBJ1-2, with a tentative D call TRBD1 (5 bases). V lost 2 bases, J lost 8 bases, and 12 bases lay in between. In germline, CDR1 is MNHNS, CDR2 SASEGT. There are 13 residues in the CDR3. CDR3 region: CASSEQGAGGYTF. The CDR3 DNA follows: TGTGCCAGCAGTGAACAGGGTGCCGGGGGCTACACCTTC.

The rearrangement joins TRBV4-1 to TRBJ1-2; 7 bases are a match to TRBD1. CDR1 MGHRA and CDR2 YSYEKL come from the germline V gene. Trimming removed 2 bases from V and 7 bases from J; junction bases left unmatched: 7. The CDR3 covers 14 residues. The CDR3 protein is CASSQLRQGGGYTF. The CDR3 DNA reads TGCGCCAGCAGCCAACTAAGACAGGGAGGTGGCTACACCTTC.

The chain is built from TRBV7-2 and TRBJ2-1, with 11 positions matching TRBD2. With 4 bases clipped from V and 12 bases from J, the junction kept 17 bases outside the gene matches. The germline V gene has CDR1 SGHTA and CDR2 FQGNSA. The CDR3 covers 17 residues. CDR3 nucleotide sequence: TGTGCCAGCAGCTCAGGGGGACTAGCGGCTCGTCAGGGGGGGCAGTTCTTC. This encodes CASSSGGLAARQGGQFF.

The chain couples TRBV20-1 to TRBJ2-1; TRBD2 matches at 13 bases. With V trimmed by 6 bases and J by 6 bases, 2 bases remained unmatched. From germline, CDR1 is DFQATT and CDR2 SNEGSKA (reference sequence). The CDR3 is 13 amino acids. CDR3 loop: CSAGLAGPNEQFF. The CDR3 DNA reads as TGCAGTGCGGGACTAGCGGGGCCCAATGAGCAGTTCTTC.

The chain combines TRBV28 with TRBJ1-1; the D gene is possibly TRBD1 (5 bases). V dropped 4 bases and J dropped 4 bases, with 19 bases sitting between them. Germline assignment: CDR1 MDHEN and CDR2 SYDVKM. CDR3 length: 16 amino acids. DNA of the CDR3: TGTGCCAGCAGTTATATAAGTGTGAGGGGTTCCACTGAAGCTTTCTTT. It codes for CASSYISVRGSTEAFF.

The gene calls are TRBV28 and TRBJ2-5; D remains ambiguous. Trimming took 2 bases from V and 2 from J, leaving 6 bases between them. Germline lookup yields CDR1 MDHEN and CDR2 SYDVKM. The CDR3 is made up of 13 amino acids. The chain's CDR3 is CASSLVAQETQYF. CDR3 sequence (DNA): TGTGCCAGCAGTTTAGTGGCGCAAGAGACCCAGTACTTC.